This TCR beta chain is from a study of blood T cell repertoires in COVID-19. Study-level background: The United States, Italy and Spain provided the acute and convalescent COVID-19 samples. Nucleic acid was either cDNA or gDNA, and it came from T cells, B-cell-depleted T cells, or PBMCs.

The CDR3 is 12 amino acids. The V gene's germline CDR1 is MNHEY and CDR2 SVGAGI. The J segment lost 7 bases and the V segment lost 6 bases, leaving 5 bases of the junction unmatched. The authors' processing: From reference gene primer amplification, estimates of nucleated cell counts were derived. Sequencing used immunoSEQ multiplex PCR; TCRdb keeps in-frame clones, though not all of them. The DNA was the basis for D and trimming; V, J and clone size are from that table. In the table there are almost 400,000 clones, 70% to 90% of which are singletons. Seattle patients were enrolled while actively infected and followed longitudinally.

The sequenced material came from peripheral blood. The rearrangement links TRBV6-5 to TRBJ2-7; 8 nucleotides line up with TRBD2. This receptor was identified in a woman aged 60-70 years with COVID-19, enrolled during active disease. Here the CDR3 reads CASRLRGGEQYF. The CDR3, as DNA: TGTGCCAGCAGACTTCGGGGGGGAGAGCAGTACTTC.